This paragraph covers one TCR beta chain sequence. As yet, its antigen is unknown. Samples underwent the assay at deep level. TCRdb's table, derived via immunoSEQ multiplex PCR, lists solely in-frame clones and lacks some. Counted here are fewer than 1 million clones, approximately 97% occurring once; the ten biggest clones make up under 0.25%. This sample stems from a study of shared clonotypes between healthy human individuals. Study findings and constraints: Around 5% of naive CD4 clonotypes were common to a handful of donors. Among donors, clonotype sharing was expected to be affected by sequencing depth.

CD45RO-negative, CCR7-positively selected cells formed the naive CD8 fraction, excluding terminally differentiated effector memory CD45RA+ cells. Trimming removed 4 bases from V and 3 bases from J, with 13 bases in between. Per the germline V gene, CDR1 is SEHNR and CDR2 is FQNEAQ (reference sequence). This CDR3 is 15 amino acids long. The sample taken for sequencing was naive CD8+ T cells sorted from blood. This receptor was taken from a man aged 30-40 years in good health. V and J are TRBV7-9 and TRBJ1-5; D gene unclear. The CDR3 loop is CASSSSDMFNQPQHF. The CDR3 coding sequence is TGTGCCAGCAGCTCCAGCGACATGTTCAATCAGCCCCAGCATTTT.